What follows are 13 T cell receptor beta chains derived from one specimen sequenced in a study of blood T cell repertoires in COVID-19. Profiled with immunoSEQ multiplex PCR; TCRdb holds only in-frame clones, not every one. This sample has some 150,000 clones; 75% to 85% occur once, and the top ten carry roughly 9.8%. The sample consisted of peripheral blood. These receptors were taken from a woman aged 45-65 years with acute or convalescent COVID-19.

V is TRBV6-5 and J is TRBJ1-1; 7 nucleotides match TRBD1. The CDR3 consists of 13 residues. Looked up from germline, CDR1 is MNHEY and CDR2 is SVGAGI. The V and J ends lost 6 bases and 4 bases, in that order; junction bases with no gene match: 5. CDR3 nucleotide sequence: TGTGCCAGCAGGATTTCAGGGGGCACTGAAGCTTTCTTT. Translating gives CASRISGGTEAFF.

The chain carries TRBV7-9 and TRBJ1-1; the D gene is possibly TRBD1 (6 bases). This CDR3 spans 16 amino acids. Germline V gene data show CDR1 as SEHNR and CDR2 as FQNEAQ (reference sequence). The ends were cut back, 1 base at V and 3 bases at J, with 15 bases in the middle. In nucleotides, the CDR3 is TGTGCCAGCAGCTTAGATCCAGGGCAGGGGCACACTGAAGCTTTCTTT. It encodes CASSLDPGQGHTEAFF.

V gene TRBV7-9 combines with J gene TRBJ2-5, with 7 positions matching TRBD1. The CDR3 contains 15 residues. CDR1 and CDR2 from the germline V gene are SEHNR and FQNEAQ (reference sequence). The ends lost 2 bases at V and 2 bases at J; junction bases unmatched: 5. The chain's CDR3 is CASSLRSGQQETQYF. CDR3 DNA sequence: TGTGCCAGCAGCTTACGATCGGGACAGCAAGAGACCCAGTACTTC.

This rearrangement joins TRBV7-9 to TRBJ2-7, with D possibly TRBD2 on 6 matching bases. The V end was cut by 6 bases, the J end by 7 bases, with 16 bases between. Germline values: CDR1 SEHNR, CDR2 FQNEAQ (reference sequence). The CDR3 extends over 13 amino acids. CDR3 in DNA: TGTGCCAGCAGACTGCGGGGCATCGGGGAGCAGTACTTC. This encodes CASRLRGIGEQYF.

J is TRBJ2-2 and V is TRBV11-2; D is unresolved. In germline, CDR1 is SGHAT, CDR2 FQNNGV. The CDR3 spans 15 residues. V dropped 5 bases and J dropped 2 bases, with 12 bases sitting between them. The CDR3 coding sequence is TGTGCCAGCAGCCCCGACATTACCAACACCGGGGAGCTGTTTTTT. It translates to CASSPDITNTGELFF.

This clone was detected a few times. The V call is TRBV18, the J call TRBJ1-1; possible D gene TRBD1, 6 bases. Trimming stripped 5 bases from V and 5 bases from J, with 15 bases between. The CDR3 runs 14 residues. CDR1 is KGHSH, CDR2 LQKENI, per germline. The CDR3 loop reads CASSESRGDTEAFF. In DNA, the CDR3 is TGTGCCAGCTCAGAGAGCAGGGGAGATACTGAAGCTTTCTTT.

V and J are TRBV7-6 and TRBJ1-6; 8 bases are shared with TRBD1. V was pared by 5 bases and J by 5 bases, with 11 bases of the junction left unmatched. Looked up from germline, CDR1 is SGHVS and CDR2 is FNYEAQ. The CDR3 contains 17 residues. The CDR3, as DNA: TGTGCCAGCAGCACCGATGGACAGGGAATAAATAATTCACCCCTCCACTTT. It yields the protein CASSTDGQGINNSPLHF. The full variable domain, in which reference TRBV7-6 and TRBJ1-6 provide the parts outside the CDR3, is GAGVSQSPRYKVTKRGQDVALRCDPISGHVSLYWYRQALGQGPEFLTYFNYEAQQDKSGLPNDRFSAERPEGSISTLTIQRTEQRDSAMYRCASSTDGQGINNSPLHFGNGTRLTVT.

The chain recombines TRBV27 with TRBJ1-2; 8 bases are shared with TRBD1. The V gene end was trimmed by 6 bases and the J gene end by 4 bases; junction bases not matched to a gene: 19. The germline gives CDR1 MNHEY, CDR2 SMNVEV (reference sequence). The CDR3 runs to 18 residues. The CDR3 DNA is TGTGCCAGCAGCTATGAAAGACCGCAGACAGGGGAGGCCTATGGCTACACCTTC. Translated: CASSYERPQTGEAYGYTF.

The V and J genes are TRBV29-1 and TRBJ1-2, with no clear D. The germline V gene encodes CDR1 SQVTM and CDR2 ANQGSEA. The CDR3 is 15 residues long. Trimming left V 0 bases short and J 4 bases short, with 15 bases between. CDR3 sequence reads: CSVEDAQATPYGYTF. The CDR3 nucleotides are TGCAGCGTTGAAGATGCCCAGGCAACCCCCTATGGCTACACCTTC.

The chain has TRBV4-3 and TRBJ2-3; TRBD2 aligns across 13 bases. Per the germline V gene, CDR1 is LGHNA and CDR2 is YSLEER. The V segment lost 1 base and the J segment 7 bases; nucleotides outside the gene matches: 2. The CDR3 covers 15 residues. CDR3 bases: TGCGCCAGCAGCCAAGGGGGACTAGCGGGGAATACGCAGTATTTT. It is translated as CASSQGGLAGNTQYF.

This clone was counted between two and nine times. The rearrangement links TRBV29-1 to TRBJ1-5, with 9 positions matching TRBD1. The CDR3 loop spans 14 amino acids. Germline V lookup: CDR1 SQVTM, CDR2 ANQGSEA. V trimming: 4 bases; J trimming: 5 bases; junction bases outside the gene matches: 6. As DNA, the CDR3 is TGCAGCGTTGCGGGGACAGGGATCGATCAGCCCCAGCATTTT. Protein: CSVAGTGIDQPQHF.

The chain employs TRBV9 and TRBJ1-1; D might be TRBD1 (6 bases). This CDR3 comprises 14 residues. Trimming removed 3 bases at V and 4 bases at J, with 13 bases between. Germline V gene data show CDR1 as SGDLS and CDR2 as YYNGEE. CDR3 coding DNA: TGTGCCAGCAGCGCGGGGAACAGGGCCACTGAAGCTTTCTTT. It translates to CASSAGNRATEAFF. Together with reference TRBV9 and TRBJ1-1, the CDR3 gives the full variable domain: DSGVTQTPKHLITATGQRVTLRCSPRSGDLSVYWYQQSLDQGLQFLIQYYNGEERAKGNILERFSAQQFPDLHSELNLSSLELGDSALYFCASSAGNRATEAFFGQGTRLTVV.

The V gene is TRBV19, the J gene TRBJ1-3, with TRBD1 matching 7 bases. Trimming cost V 3 bases and J 0 bases; bases outside gene matches: 5. Germline V lookup: CDR1 LNHDA, CDR2 SQIVND (reference sequence). The CDR3 length is 16 residues. The DNA of the CDR3 is TGTGCCAGTAGTATCCGGGACAGCTACTCTGGAAACACCATATATTTT. It translates to CASSIRDSYSGNTIYF.